Presented here are 19 T cell receptor beta chains from one specimen sequenced in a study of T cell repertoires in cytomegalovirus infection. TCRdb ran MiXCR on the reads and lists one entry per CDR3 protein. The top ten hold around 15% of the sample, which has roughly 990,000 distinct CDR3 sequences, roughly 30% seen once. These receptors are not linked to any known antigen. The sample consisted of cultured CD8+ T cells from PBMCs, taken from culture after CMV antigen stimulation. These receptors were obtained from a human donor in good health (CMV status not recorded). Some clones in this sample may be carry-over from other donors' samples.

This clonotype was detected a few times. CDR3 in DNA: TGTGCCAGTCACCTTGGACGTCCCTCCCAAGAGACCCAGTACTTC. Encoded protein: CASHLGRPSQETQYF. The V and J genes are TRBV28 and TRBJ2-5; no clear D. The CDR3 extends over 15 amino acids. The V gene lost 9 bases and the J gene lost 1 base, with 18 bases spanning the gap. The germline V gene encodes CDR1 MDHEN and CDR2 SYDVKM.

The genes are TRBV20-1 and TRBJ1-6; 9 nucleotides align to TRBD1. The ends lost 0 bases at V and 8 bases at J; junction bases unmatched: 5. Germline V CDR1 and CDR2: DFQATT, SNEGSKA (reference sequence). CDR3 length: 15 residues. CDR3 DNA sequence: TGCAGTGCTAGAGATAGGGACAGGGCAGATTCACCCCTCCACTTT. Translated: CSARDRDRADSPLHF.

This clonotype has ten or more counts. This chain links TRBV7-8 with TRBJ2-1; D ambiguous. Germline V gene sequence: CDR1 SGHVS, CDR2 FQNEAQ. V was clipped by 2 bases and J by 10 bases, with 12 bases between them. The CDR3 is 13 amino acids. The CDR3 nucleotides read TGTGCCAGCAGCTTAAATTCTCGGTCCGAGCAGTTCTTC. It translates to CASSLNSRSEQFF.

This clonotype was counted only a few times. The chain combines TRBV6-1 with TRBJ2-1, with 12 bases identical to TRBD2. J gave up 7 bases and V 6 bases, and 10 bases lay outside the gene matches. The CDR3 is made up of 16 amino acids. Germline V CDR1 and CDR2: MNHNS, SASEGT. The CDR3 sequence: CASRDRVTSGGNEQFF. The CDR3 DNA reads as TGTGCCAGCAGGGACAGGGTGACTAGCGGGGGAAATGAGCAGTTCTTC.

This clonotype has just a few counts. V gene TRBV19 combines with J gene TRBJ1-2; D is perhaps TRBD1 (5 bases). The germline V gene has CDR1 LNHDA and CDR2 SQIVND (reference sequence). The CDR3 totals 16 residues. V was trimmed by 1 base and J by 6 bases, leaving 18 bases between them. CDR3 DNA sequence: TGTGCCAGTAGTATAGTCAGGACACTTGGTCTGGATGGCTACACCTTC. It specifies CASSIVRTLGLDGYTF.

A few counts support this clonotype. V is TRBV27 and J is TRBJ2-3; TRBD2 aligns across 8 bases. Germline V gene data show CDR1 as MNHEY and CDR2 as SMNVEV (reference sequence). This CDR3 region has 14 residues. V dropped 10 bases and J dropped 0; count of bases not matched to a gene: 6. CDR3 DNA: TGTGCCACCCTTAGCGGGGTTAGCACAGATACGCAGTATTTT. Its protein product is CATLSGVSTDTQYF.

This clonotype was picked up a small number of times. V and J are TRBV7-2 and TRBJ1-5; possible D gene TRBD1, 5 bases. Germline lookup yields CDR1 SGHTA and CDR2 FQGNSA. This CDR3 spans 15 amino acids. Trimming left V 0 bases short and J 6 bases short, with 12 bases between. CDR3 loop: CASSLAGRAGQPQHF. DNA of the CDR3: TGTGCCAGCAGCTTAGCCGGCAGGGCCGGTCAGCCCCAGCATTTT.

The V gene is TRBV5-4, the J gene TRBJ1-4; D ambiguous. V was cut by 0 bases and J by 6 bases, with 9 bases left in between. CDR3 length equals 14 residues. From germline, CDR1 is SGHNT and CDR2 YYREEE (reference sequence). CDR3 sequence reads: CASSLGVVDEKLFF. CDR3 nucleotides: TGTGCCAGCAGCTTGGGGGTAGTGGATGAAAAACTGTTTTTT.

The chain has TRBV11-3 and TRBJ2-7; TRBD1 agrees at 7 bases. V was clipped by 5 bases and J by 5 bases; unmatched bases: 9. CDR1 and CDR2 (germline): SGHNT, YENEEA. The CDR3 sequence is 14 residues long. CDR3 sequence reads: CASSPRNRGHEQYF. CDR3 nucleotides: TGTGCCAGCAGCCCACGCAACAGGGGACACGAGCAGTACTTC.

The chain carries TRBV3-1 and TRBJ2-1, with 9 nucleotides matching TRBD2. The CDR3 spans 19 residues. In germline, CDR1 is LGHDT, CDR2 YNNKEL (reference sequence). The J segment lost 4 bases and the V segment lost 0 bases, leaving 13 bases of the junction unmatched. This CDR3 is CASSQDGLAGTGFYNEQFF. The CDR3 nucleotides are TGTGCCAGCAGCCAAGATGGCCTAGCGGGGACTGGGTTTTACAATGAGCAGTTCTTC.

This clonotype was seen at least ten times. The V gene is TRBV7-2, the J gene TRBJ2-5, with TRBD1 matching over 10 bases. This CDR3 contains 14 residues. The V gene's germline CDR1 is SGHTA and CDR2 FQGNSA. V trimming: 3 bases; J trimming: 4 bases; junction bases outside the gene matches: 2. The CDR3, as DNA: TGTGCCAGCAGCTTGACAGGGGGCTTAGAGACCCAGTACTTC. Amino acids: CASSLTGGLETQYF.

This clonotype was counted at least ten times. V gene TRBV7-2 combines with J gene TRBJ1-2; D is perhaps TRBD1 (6 bases). CDR1 is SGHTA and CDR2 is FQGNSA in the germline V gene. The V gene lost 1 base and the J gene lost 0 bases, with 9 bases spanning the gap. The CDR3 is 15 amino acids. CDR3 sequence reads: CASSLGGGANYGYTF. For the CDR3, the DNA is TGTGCCAGCAGCTTAGGAGGGGGGGCTAACTATGGCTACACCTTC.

Many counts were recorded for this clonotype. The V and J genes are TRBV7-2 and TRBJ2-1, with D hard to call. CDR3 size: 13 residues. The germline gives CDR1 SGHTA, CDR2 FQGNSA. Trimming shortened V by 4 bases and J by 9 bases, and 13 bases separated the two germline ends. The CDR3 DNA follows: TGTGCCAGCAGCTCGCCCTGGGCTGTTGAGCAGTTCTTC. Translating it yields CASSSPWAVEQFF.

This chain joins TRBV6-2 or TRBV6-3 and TRBJ2-1; the match to TRBD2 covers 14 bases. The CDR3 totals 14 residues. Germline CDR1 reads MNHEY; CDR2 reads SVGEGT. The V segment lost 5 bases and the J segment 9 bases; nucleotides outside the gene matches: 3. The CDR3, as DNA: TGTGCCAGCAGTCAGGGACTAGCGGGGGCTGAGCAGTTCTTC. Its translation is CASSQGLAGAEQFF.

This clonotype was counted once. The rearrangement joins TRBV6-1 to TRBJ1-6, with D possibly being TRBD1 (6 bases). The ends were cut back, 3 bases at V and 6 bases at J, with 12 bases in the middle. The CDR3 is 15 amino acids. CDR1 MNHNS and CDR2 SASEGT come from the germline V gene. Written as DNA, the CDR3 is TGTGCCAGCAGTGACCCGGGGGCGGGTAATTCACCCCTCCACTTT. Translation: CASSDPGAGNSPLHF.

The chain links TRBV9 to TRBJ1-2; D not certain. V gave up 0 bases and J gave up 5 bases, with 11 bases separating them. The CDR3 runs 14 residues. Germline-derived CDR1 and CDR2 are SGDLS and YYNGEE. The CDR3 protein is CASSVAFGDYGYTF. CDR3 nucleotides: TGTGCCAGCAGCGTAGCTTTCGGAGATTATGGCTACACCTTC.

This clonotype appeared a few times. The chain links TRBV7-9 to TRBJ2-2; D call uncertain. V was cut by 4 bases and J by 2 bases, with 11 bases left in between. The CDR3 is 15 residues long. Germline values: CDR1 SEHNR, CDR2 FQNEAQ (reference sequence). The chain's CDR3 is CASSSYPRNTGELFF. CDR3 sequence (DNA): TGTGCCAGCAGCTCCTATCCCAGAAACACCGGGGAGCTGTTTTTT.

The chain employs TRBV5-1 and TRBJ2-3; D is possibly TRBD1 (8 bases). Germline V lookup: CDR1 SGHRS, CDR2 YFSETQ. With 4 bases removed from V and 2 bases from J, the gap between germline ends came to 17 bases. CDR3 size: 16 residues. CDR3 sequence (DNA): TGCGCCAGCAGCCCCGGACAGGGAGGGGCCACAGATACGCAGTATTTT. Protein sequence: CASSPGQGGATDTQYF.

In this sample, this clonotype turned up a few times. J is TRBJ1-1 and V is TRBV27; D call uncertain. Trimming took 6 bases from V and 1 from J, leaving 9 bases between them. The CDR3 runs 13 residues. CDR1 is MNHEY, CDR2 SMNVEV, per germline (reference sequence). For the CDR3, the DNA is TGTGCCAGCAGACCGTTGGGGAACACTGAAGCTTTCTTT. It codes for CASRPLGNTEAFF.